The 30 T cell receptor beta chains listed next were all sequenced from one sample in a study of molecular identifiers for immune sequencing clone quantification. TCRdb fed the PCR reads into MiXCR, producing one record per CDR3 protein. The sample includes just under 650,000 distinct CDR3 sequences, less than 20% of them seen just once. The sample consisted of naive CD8+ T cells from blood, with Jurkat cell RNA spiked in. Subset given: FACS-sorted CD8+CD4-CCR7+CD45RA+ naive T cells. Receptor source: a human donor in good health. Some libraries in this study had Jurkat cell RNA spiked in.

Note on this clonotype: One end of the junction varies from germline; a read error may be responsible. V gene TRBV6-5 combines with J gene TRBJ2-3; D is ambiguous. The CDR3 is made up of 13 amino acids. CDR1 is MNHEY and CDR2 is SVGAGI in the germline V gene. For the CDR3, the DNA is TGTGCCAGCGGTTACCGGGGCACAGATACGCAGTATTTT. It encodes CASGYRGTDTQYF.

This clonotype was seen many times. CDR3 residues: CASSPGTGGVDTQYF. CDR3 bases: TGTGCCAGCAGCCCCGGTACAGGGGGTGTAGATACGCAGTATTTT. The rearrangement joins TRBV7-6 to TRBJ2-3; TRBD1 matches at 8 bases. Germline CDR1 is SGHVS and CDR2 is FNYEAQ. Trimming at V came to 5 bases and at J to 5 bases, leaving 9 bases not matched to a gene. The CDR3 extends over 15 amino acids.

The table lists this clonotype with a few counts. A much larger clonotype is one base distant, so this may be a read error. This rearrangement joins TRBV5-6 to TRBJ2-6, with D possibly TRBD1 on 6 matching bases. V was shortened by 7 bases and J by 2 bases, with 22 bases between the two germline ends. CDR1 and CDR2 from the germline V gene are SGHDT and YYEEEE. There are 18 residues in the CDR3. The CDR3 region is CASPTRGTGSAGANVLTF. In DNA, the CDR3 is TGTGCCAGCCCTACACGTGGAACAGGGAGCGCTGGGGCCAACGTCCTGACTTTC.

As to this clonotype: Being one base from a much bigger clone, this may be a read error. Since no conserved phenylalanine or tryptophan closes the CDR3, a read error is the likely cause. The V gene is TRBV28, the J gene TRBJ2-7; TRBD1 matches at 10 bases. CDR3 length: 15 amino acids. CDR1 is MDHEN, CDR2 SYDVKM, per germline. After removal of 7 bases from V and 1 base from J, the junction contained 7 bases not matched to a gene. This chain's CDR3 is CASTQGQGPSYEQYL. For the CDR3, the DNA is TGTGCCAGCACCCAGGGACAGGGGCCATCCTACGAGCAGTACCTC.

This clonotype was seen ten or more times. The V and J genes are TRBV4-3 and TRBJ2-7; a weak D match, TRBD1 (6 bases). V was clipped by 0 bases and J by 6 bases, with 12 bases between them. The germline V gene has CDR1 LGHNA and CDR2 YSLEER. The length of the CDR3 is 14 residues. The CDR3 bases are TGCGCCAGCAGCCAAGATCCCACAGGGCGCGAGCAGTACTTC. Protein sequence: CASSQDPTGREQYF.

Concerning this clonotype: Just one base apart from a much larger clone, this may be a read error. J is TRBJ1-1 and V is TRBV4-1; D is possibly TRBD1 (5 bases). This CDR3 has 14 residues. The germline CDR1 and CDR2 sequences are MGHRA and YSYEKL. The CDR3 DNA is TGCGCCTGCAGCCAGCCGTTTGGGGGCACTGAAGCTTTCTTT. It specifies CACSQPFGGTEAFF.

This clonotype was detected many times. CDR3 sequence reads: CASRAFGTTYTDTQYF. The CDR3 coding sequence is TGTGCCAGCAGGGCTTTCGGGACTACTTACACAGATACGCAGTATTTT. The V call is TRBV13, the J call TRBJ2-3, with TRBD2 matching over 7 bases. Germline loops: CDR1 PRHDT, CDR2 FYEKMQ (reference sequence). This CDR3 region has 16 residues. Germline trimming cut 6 bases from V and 2 bases from J; bases unmatched to any gene: 11.

This clonotype has ten or more counts. This rearrangement joins TRBV30 to TRBJ1-4; the D is unclear. The CDR3 extends over 15 amino acids. Germline-derived CDR1 and CDR2 are GTSNPN and SVGIG (reference sequence). With 5 bases removed from V and 5 bases from J, the gap between germline ends came to 18 bases. CDR3 in amino acids: CAWDPGRGGNEKLFF. The CDR3 coding sequence is TGTGCCTGGGACCCTGGACGGGGAGGGAATGAAAAACTGTTTTTT.

This clonotype came up a few times. At one end, the junction sequence differs from germline, possibly due to a read error. The genes are TRBV2 and TRBJ1-2, with TRBD1 identical over 7 bases. The CDR3 is 14 residues long. CDR1 SNHLY and CDR2 FYNNEI come from the germline V gene. This CDR3 is CASRPWDSLYGFTF. The CDR3 DNA follows: TGTGCCAGCAGGCCATGGGACAGTCTCTATGGCTTCACCTTC.

Details on this clonotype: Sequence at one end of the junction differs from germline and may be a read error. The chain carries TRBV5-3 and TRBJ1-1, with D unclear. TRBV5-3 is marked as an open reading frame, function uncertain. The CDR3 has 11 amino acids. CDR3 sequence reads: CASSPRDPQPF. CDR3 DNA sequence: TGTGCCAGCAGCCCTCGGGATCCCCAGCCATTT.

This clonotype was detected ten times or more. The gene calls are TRBV7-6 and TRBJ2-3; 11 bases are a match to TRBD2. Trimming at V came to 5 bases and at J to 0 bases, leaving 4 bases not matched to a gene. The length of the CDR3 is 16 residues. Germline V gene sequence: CDR1 SGHVS, CDR2 FNYEAQ. CDR3 nucleotides: TGTGCCAGCAGCGGGAGACTAGCGGGAAGCACAGATACGCAGTATTTT. Translating gives CASSGRLAGSTDTQYF.

Ten or more counts support this clonotype. The chain combines TRBV7-9 with TRBJ2-1, with TRBD1 matching 7 bases. Germline CDR1 and CDR2: SEHNR and FQNEAQ (reference sequence). CDR3 length: 14 amino acids. J lost 9 bases, V lost 4 bases, and 9 bases had no gene match. CDR3 in DNA: TGTGCCAGCAGCTCATACCAGGGGGATGGTGAGCAGTTCTTC. Residues: CASSSYQGDGEQFF.

As for this clonotype: This may come from a read error, since a much larger clone is one base off. This chain connects TRBV6-2 or TRBV6-3 to TRBJ1-6; maybe TRBD1 (6 bases). Germline CDR1 is MNHEY and CDR2 is SVGEGT. The length of the CDR3 is 15 residues. The CDR3 nucleotides are TGTGCCAGCAGTTACCCGGACAGCAATAATTCATCCCTCCACTTT. Its translation: CASSYPDSNNSSLHF.

This clonotype was observed a handful of times. V gene TRBV5-4 combines with J gene TRBJ2-2; 8 bases align to TRBD2. V gave up 5 bases and J gave up 4 bases; unmatched junction bases: 10. Germline-derived CDR1 and CDR2 are SGHNT and YYREEE (reference sequence). This CDR3 contains 16 residues. The CDR3 bases are TGTGCCAGCAGGGATGGACTAGCATTGGGCACCGGGGAGCTGTTTTTT. Translated, it gives CASRDGLALGTGELFF.

Comments on this clonotype: A read error may explain this, as a much larger clone is one base away. The chain links TRBV12-3 or TRBV12-4 to TRBJ2-1; 9 bases line up with TRBD2. The CDR3 contains 15 residues. Germline trimming cut 3 bases from V and 6 bases from J; bases unmatched to any gene: 6. As DNA, the CDR3 is TGTGCCAGCAGTTTTAGCGGGAGTGCGTGCAATGAGCAGTTCTTC. The encoded protein is CASSFSGSACNEQFF.

The CDR3 nucleotides are TGTGCCAGCAGTTTAGTGTCTAGCGGGGGGGCCCGGACGCAGTATTTT. It yields the protein CASSLVSSGGARTQYF. The J gene is TRBJ2-3, the V gene TRBV12-3 or TRBV12-4; 12 bases line up with TRBD2. This CDR3 is 16 amino acids long. Germline trimming cut 1 base from V and 9 bases from J; bases unmatched to any gene: 8.

The J gene is TRBJ2-1, the V gene TRBV27; tentative D call: TRBD2 (6 bases). The CDR3 is 15 residues long. Germline lookup yields CDR1 MNHEY and CDR2 SMNVEV (reference sequence). V was pared by 4 bases and J by 8 bases, with 18 bases between. CDR3 loop: CASSSPVGGAHEQFF. DNA for the CDR3: TGTGCCAGCAGTTCGCCAGTGGGAGGCGCCCATGAGCAGTTCTTC.

Comments on this clonotype: A read error is possible here, since a much larger clone lies one base away. The CDR3 bases are TGTGCCAGCAGCTCGCCCGGGGAGTTCTCTGGAAACACCATACATTTT. Translation gives CASSSPGEFSGNTIHF. The chain recombines TRBV7-2 with TRBJ1-3, with D unclear. Looked up from germline, CDR1 is SGHTA and CDR2 is FQGNSA. The CDR3 has 16 residues.

About this clonotype: With a much larger clone just one base away, this may be a read error. The conserved final phenylalanine or tryptophan is absent from the CDR3, which likely points to a read error. This chain uses TRBV23-1 with TRBJ1-1; no clear D. TRBV23-1 belongs to the ORF category, with a function that is uncertain. The CDR3 extends over 14 amino acids. Trimming cost V 4 bases and J 1 base, with 10 bases left between them. CDR3 sequence: CASSRTDPNTEAFL. CDR3 nucleotides: TGCGCCAGCAGTCGTACAGACCCGAACACTGAAGCTTTCCTT.

This clonotype was seen ten or more times. The J gene is TRBJ1-6, the V gene TRBV4-3; 10 bases match TRBD1. Unmatched junction bases numbered 2, after V lost 1 base and J lost 8 bases. Germline loops: CDR1 LGHNA, CDR2 YSLEER. The CDR3 sequence is 15 residues long. This CDR3 is CASSQGTGGDSPLHF. Here the CDR3 DNA reads TGCGCCAGCAGCCAAGGGACAGGGGGAGATTCACCCCTCCACTTT.

This clonotype was recorded many times. The CDR3 reads CASSQGDRAQETQYF. The CDR3 DNA reads as TGCGCCAGCAGCCAAGGGGACAGGGCTCAAGAGACCCAGTACTTC. The J gene is TRBJ2-5, the V gene TRBV4-3; 9 bases align to TRBD1. The length of the CDR3 is 15 residues. J gave up 2 bases and V 1 base, and 2 bases lay outside the gene matches. Germline loops: CDR1 LGHNA, CDR2 YSLEER.

This clonotype was detected a few times. The V call is TRBV30, the J call TRBJ1-2, with 9 nucleotides matching TRBD1. Germline CDR1 reads GTSNPN; CDR2 reads SVGIG (reference sequence). This CDR3 is 16 amino acids long. Trimming at V came to 2 bases and at J to 5 bases, leaving 12 bases not matched to a gene. The DNA for the CDR3 is TGTGCCTGGAGTACTACAACGGGACAGGGAGCGTATGGCTACACCTTC. It translates to CAWSTTTGQGAYGYTF. The variable domain in full, completed from reference TRBV30 and TRBJ1-2, reads SQTIHQWPATLVQPVGSPLSLECTVEGTSNPNLYWYRQAAGRGLQLLFYSVGIGQISSEVPQNLSASRPQDRQFILSSKKLLLSDSGFYLCAWSTTTGQGAYGYTFGSGTRLTVV.

This clonotype occurred many times. This chain uses TRBV2 with TRBJ2-3; 8 bases match TRBD2. J lost 0 bases, V lost 8 bases, and 7 bases had no gene match. The germline gives CDR1 SNHLY, CDR2 FYNNEI. There are 15 residues in the CDR3. The CDR3 protein is CASRRGASSTDTQYF. For the CDR3, the DNA is TGTGCCAGCCGGCGGGGGGCCTCTAGCACAGATACGCAGTATTTT.

This clonotype was counted many times. The chain links TRBV19 to TRBJ2-3, with D perhaps matching TRBD2 (5 bases). Germline CDR1 and CDR2: LNHDA and SQIVND (reference sequence). The V and J ends lost 4 bases and 2 bases respectively, with 13 bases between them. The CDR3 spans 15 residues. CDR3: CASSTLVSSTDTQYF. The CDR3 DNA is TGTGCCAGTAGTACACTAGTGTCCTCCACAGATACGCAGTATTTT.

This clonotype was seen many times. The chain links TRBV5-1 to TRBJ2-7; 7 bases fit TRBD2. The CDR3 contains 16 residues. Trimming took 0 bases from V and 4 from J; bases not matched to a gene: 10. The germline gives CDR1 SGHRS, CDR2 YFSETQ. The CDR3 DNA reads TGCGCCAGCAGCTTGGCGGACGGACTAGTCTCTTACGAGCAGTACTTC. This encodes CASSLADGLVSYEQYF. The whole variable domain, filled in from reference TRBV5-1 and TRBJ2-7, reads KAGVTQTPRYLIKTRGQQVTLSCSPISGHRSVSWYQQTPGQGLQFLFEYFSETQRNKGNFPGRFSGRQFSNSRSEMNVSTLELGDSALYLCASSLADGLVSYEQYFGPGTRLTVT.

This clonotype was detected ten times or more. J is TRBJ1-5 and V is TRBV19; D not resolved. Looked up from germline, CDR1 is LNHDA and CDR2 is SQIVND (reference sequence). The CDR3 sequence is 15 residues long. Trimming took off 4 bases at V and 0 bases at J, with 10 bases between the two ends. CDR3 amino acids: CASSSDTYSNQPQHF. Written as DNA, the CDR3 is TGTGCCAGTAGTAGCGACACATATAGCAATCAGCCCCAGCATTTT.

This clonotype was counted between two and nine times. In this CDR3 the conserved last residue, phenylalanine or tryptophan, is missing, so a read error is likely. The rearrangement joins TRBV7-9 to TRBJ2-7; D is undetermined. The CDR3 runs 12 residues. Per the germline V gene, CDR1 is SEHNR and CDR2 is FQNEAQ (reference sequence). CDR3 DNA sequence: TGTGGCAGCAGCCGGACGTCCTACGAGCAGTACCTC. This sequence encodes CGSSRTSYEQYL.

This clonotype has at least ten counts. The chain carries TRBV30 and TRBJ2-7, with D unclear. The CDR3 consists of 13 residues. In germline, CDR1 is GTSNPN, CDR2 SVGIG (reference sequence). The V gene lost 5 bases and the J gene lost 3 bases, with 14 bases spanning the gap. The CDR3 sequence: CAWDEARVYEQYF. CDR3 bases: TGTGCCTGGGATGAAGCTAGGGTCTACGAGCAGTACTTC.

The rearrangement uses TRBV27 and TRBJ2-3, with TRBD1 as a possible D gene (6 bases). The CDR3 sequence is 13 residues long. Germline CDR1 is MNHEY and CDR2 is SMNVEV (reference sequence). V dropped 7 bases and J dropped 2 bases, with 10 bases sitting between them. Here the CDR3 DNA reads TGTGCCAGCACCCGGACAGTCACAGATACGCAGTATTTT. Amino acid sequence: CASTRTVTDTQYF.

V is TRBV4-3 and J is TRBJ2-1; TRBD2 matches 8 bases. This CDR3 has 17 residues. The V and J ends lost 4 bases and 9 bases, in that order; junction bases with no gene match: 17. CDR1 is LGHNA, CDR2 YSLEER, per germline. The CDR3 loop reads CASSPLWPAGATLEQFF. The CDR3 bases are TGCGCCAGCAGCCCCCTCTGGCCAGCGGGGGCCACCCTTGAGCAGTTCTTC.